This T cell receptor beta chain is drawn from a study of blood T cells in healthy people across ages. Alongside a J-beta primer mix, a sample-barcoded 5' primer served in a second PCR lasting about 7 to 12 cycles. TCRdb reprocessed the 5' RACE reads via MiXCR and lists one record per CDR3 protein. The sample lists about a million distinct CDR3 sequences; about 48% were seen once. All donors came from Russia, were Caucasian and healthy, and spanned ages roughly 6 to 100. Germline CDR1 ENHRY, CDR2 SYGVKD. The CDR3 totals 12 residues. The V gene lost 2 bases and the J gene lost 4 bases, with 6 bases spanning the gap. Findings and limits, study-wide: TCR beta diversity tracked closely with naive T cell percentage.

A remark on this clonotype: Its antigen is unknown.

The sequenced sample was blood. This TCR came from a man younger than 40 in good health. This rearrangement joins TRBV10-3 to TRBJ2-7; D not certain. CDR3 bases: TGTGCCATCAGTGAGGCCGATTACGAGCAGTACTTC. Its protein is CAISEADYEQYF.